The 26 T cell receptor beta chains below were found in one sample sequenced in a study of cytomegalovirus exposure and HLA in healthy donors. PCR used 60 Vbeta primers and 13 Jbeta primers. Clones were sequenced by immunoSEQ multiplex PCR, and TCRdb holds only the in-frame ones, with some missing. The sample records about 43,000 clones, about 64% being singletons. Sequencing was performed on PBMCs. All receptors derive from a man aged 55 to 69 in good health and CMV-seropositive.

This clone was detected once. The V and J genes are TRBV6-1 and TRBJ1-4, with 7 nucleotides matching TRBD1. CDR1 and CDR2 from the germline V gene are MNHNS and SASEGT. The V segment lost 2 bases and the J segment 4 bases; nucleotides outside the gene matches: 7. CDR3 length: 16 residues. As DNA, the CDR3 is TGTGCCAGCAGTGAACGCCCACAGGGGAGTAATGAAAAACTGTTTTTT. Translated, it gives CASSERPQGSNEKLFF.

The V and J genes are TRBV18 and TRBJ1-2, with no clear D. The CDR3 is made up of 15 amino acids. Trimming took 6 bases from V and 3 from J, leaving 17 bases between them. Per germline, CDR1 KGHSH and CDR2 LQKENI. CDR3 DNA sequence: TGTGCCAGCTCGTTGCTTTCGTCGGAGGACTATGGCTACACCTTC. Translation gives CASSLLSSEDYGYTF.

The CDR3 nucleotides read TGCGCCAGCAGCACCCCCGGGACAGCGGTAGCTGGGGAGCTGTTTTTT. As protein: CASSTPGTAVAGELFF. The chain carries TRBV5-1 and TRBJ2-2, with 7 positions matching TRBD1. The CDR3 consists of 16 residues. In germline, CDR1 is SGHRS, CDR2 YFSETQ. With V trimmed by 4 bases and J by 8 bases, 14 bases remained unmatched. The variable domain in full, completed from reference TRBV5-1 and TRBJ2-2, reads KAGVTQTPRYLIKTRGQQVTLSCSPISGHRSVSWYQQTPGQGLQFLFEYFSETQRNKGNFPGRFSGRQFSNSRSEMNVSTLELGDSALYLCASSTPGTAVAGELFFGEGSRLTVL.

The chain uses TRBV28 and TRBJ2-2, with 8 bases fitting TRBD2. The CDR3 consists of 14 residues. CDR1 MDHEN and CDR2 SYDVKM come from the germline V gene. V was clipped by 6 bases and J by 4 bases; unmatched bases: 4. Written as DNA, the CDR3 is TGTGCCAGCAGCCAGACTAGCGCCACCGGGGAGCTGTTTTTT. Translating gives CASSQTSATGELFF. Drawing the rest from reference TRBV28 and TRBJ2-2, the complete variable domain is DVKVTQSSRYLVKRTGEKVFLECVQDMDHENMFWYRQDPGLGLRLIYFSYDVKMKEKGDIPEGYSVSREKKERFSLILESASTNQTSMYLCASSQTSATGELFFGEGSRLTVL.

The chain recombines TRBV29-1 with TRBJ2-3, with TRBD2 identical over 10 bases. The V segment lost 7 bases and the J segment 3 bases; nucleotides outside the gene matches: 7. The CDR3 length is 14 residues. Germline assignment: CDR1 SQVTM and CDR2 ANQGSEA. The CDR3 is CSAEASGGTDTQYF. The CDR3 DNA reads TGCAGCGCTGAGGCTAGCGGGGGAACAGATACGCAGTATTTT.

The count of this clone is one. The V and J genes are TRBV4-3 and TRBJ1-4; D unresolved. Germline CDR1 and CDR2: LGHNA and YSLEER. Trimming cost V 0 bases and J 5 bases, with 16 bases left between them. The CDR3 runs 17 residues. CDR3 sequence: CASSQDWTAGWNEKLFF. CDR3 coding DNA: TGCGCCAGCAGCCAAGATTGGACTGCGGGATGGAATGAAAAACTGTTTTTT.

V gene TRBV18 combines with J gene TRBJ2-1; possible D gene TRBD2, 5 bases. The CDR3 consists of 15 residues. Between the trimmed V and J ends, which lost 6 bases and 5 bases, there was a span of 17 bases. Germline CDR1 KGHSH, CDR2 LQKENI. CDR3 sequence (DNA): TGTGCCAGCTCGAAAACCGGGAACGGAGACAATGAGCAGTTCTTC. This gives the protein CASSKTGNGDNEQFF.

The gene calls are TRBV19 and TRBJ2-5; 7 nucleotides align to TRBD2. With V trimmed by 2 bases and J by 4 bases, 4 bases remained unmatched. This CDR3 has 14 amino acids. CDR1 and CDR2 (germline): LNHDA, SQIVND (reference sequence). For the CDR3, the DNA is TGTGCCAGTAGTATAAGGGAGGGAGCAGAGACCCAGTACTTC. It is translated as CASSIREGAETQYF.

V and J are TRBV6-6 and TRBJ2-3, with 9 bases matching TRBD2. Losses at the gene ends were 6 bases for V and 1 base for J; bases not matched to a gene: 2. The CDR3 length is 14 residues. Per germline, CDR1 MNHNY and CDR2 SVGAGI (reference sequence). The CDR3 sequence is CASRLAGRTDTQYF. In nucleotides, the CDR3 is TGTGCCAGCAGACTAGCGGGTCGCACAGATACGCAGTATTTT.

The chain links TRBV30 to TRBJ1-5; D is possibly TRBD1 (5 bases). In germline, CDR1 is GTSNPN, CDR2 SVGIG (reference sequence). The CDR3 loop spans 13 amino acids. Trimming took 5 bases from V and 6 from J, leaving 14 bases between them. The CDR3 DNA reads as TGTGCCTGGGGTCGGGGGGGAGGTCAGCCCCAGCATTTT. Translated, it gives CAWGRGGGQPQHF.

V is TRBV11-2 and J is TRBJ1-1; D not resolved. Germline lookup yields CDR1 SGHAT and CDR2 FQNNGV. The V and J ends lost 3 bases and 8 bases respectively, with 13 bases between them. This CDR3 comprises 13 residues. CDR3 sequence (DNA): TGTGCCAGCAGCTTCCGCCTGGGCGAGGAAGCTTTCTTT. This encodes CASSFRLGEEAFF.

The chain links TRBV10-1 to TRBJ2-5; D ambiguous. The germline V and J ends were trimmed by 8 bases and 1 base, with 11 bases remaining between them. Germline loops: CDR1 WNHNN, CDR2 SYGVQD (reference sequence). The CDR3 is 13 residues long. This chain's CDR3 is CASLSVTQETQYF. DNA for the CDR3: TGCGCCAGCCTATCCGTTACCCAAGAGACCCAGTACTTC.

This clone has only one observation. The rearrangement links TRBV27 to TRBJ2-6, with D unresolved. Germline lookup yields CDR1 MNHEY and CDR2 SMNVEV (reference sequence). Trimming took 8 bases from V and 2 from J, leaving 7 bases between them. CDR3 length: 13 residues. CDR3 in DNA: TGTGCCAGCCGAGGAGCTGGGGCCAACGTCCTGACTTTC. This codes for CASRGAGANVLTF.

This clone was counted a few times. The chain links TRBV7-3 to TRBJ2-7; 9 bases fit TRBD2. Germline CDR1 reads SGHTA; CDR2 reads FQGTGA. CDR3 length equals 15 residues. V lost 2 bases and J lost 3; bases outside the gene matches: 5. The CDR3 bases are TGTGCCAGCAGCTTAGACTGGACTAGCGACTACGAGCAGTACTTC. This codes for CASSLDWTSDYEQYF.

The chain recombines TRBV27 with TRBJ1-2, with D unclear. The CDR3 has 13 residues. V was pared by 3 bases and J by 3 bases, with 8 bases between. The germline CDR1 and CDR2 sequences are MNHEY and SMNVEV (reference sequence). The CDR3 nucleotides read TGTGCCAGCAGTTTGATGGCAGACTATGGCTACACCTTC. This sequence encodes CASSLMADYGYTF.

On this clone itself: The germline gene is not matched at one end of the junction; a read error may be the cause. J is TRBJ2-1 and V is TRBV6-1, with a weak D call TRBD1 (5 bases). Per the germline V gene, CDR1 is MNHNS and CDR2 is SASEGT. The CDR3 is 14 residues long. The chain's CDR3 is CASRSGSSHNEQFF. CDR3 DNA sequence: TGTGCCAGCCGGTCAGGGTCCTCCCACAATGAGCAGTTCTTC.

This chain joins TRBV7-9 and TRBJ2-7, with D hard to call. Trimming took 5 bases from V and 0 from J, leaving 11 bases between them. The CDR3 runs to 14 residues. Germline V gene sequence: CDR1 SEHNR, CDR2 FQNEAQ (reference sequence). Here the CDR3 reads CASSLDTISYEQYF. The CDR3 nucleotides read TGTGCCAGCAGCCTCGACACAATCTCCTACGAGCAGTACTTC.

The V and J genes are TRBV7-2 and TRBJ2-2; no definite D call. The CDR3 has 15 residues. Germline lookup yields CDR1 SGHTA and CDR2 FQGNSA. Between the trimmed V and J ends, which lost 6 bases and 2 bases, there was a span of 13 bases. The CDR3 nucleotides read TGTGCCAGCAGTTATCAGCGATTAAACACCGGGGAGCTGTTTTTT. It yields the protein CASSYQRLNTGELFF.

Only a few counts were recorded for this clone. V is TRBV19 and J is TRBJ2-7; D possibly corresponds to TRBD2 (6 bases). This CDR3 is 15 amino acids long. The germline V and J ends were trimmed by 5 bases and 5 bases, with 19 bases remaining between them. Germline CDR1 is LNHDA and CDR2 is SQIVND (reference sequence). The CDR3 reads CASSPRGGPRDEQYF. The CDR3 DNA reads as TGTGCCAGTAGTCCTCGAGGAGGGCCTCGGGACGAGCAGTACTTC.

The CDR3 protein is CASSPNGVGYTF. The CDR3 coding sequence is TGTGCCAGCAGCCCCAACGGGGTGGGCTACACCTTC. This rearrangement joins TRBV7-3 to TRBJ1-2; D gene ambiguous. CDR3 length: 12 residues. Trimming shortened V by 5 bases and J by 8 bases, and 12 bases separated the two germline ends. Germline assignment: CDR1 SGHTA and CDR2 FQGTGA.

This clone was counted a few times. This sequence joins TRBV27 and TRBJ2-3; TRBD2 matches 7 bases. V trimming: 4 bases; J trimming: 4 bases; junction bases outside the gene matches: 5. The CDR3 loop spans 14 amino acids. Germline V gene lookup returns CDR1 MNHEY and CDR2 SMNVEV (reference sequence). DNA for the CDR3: TGTGCCAGCAGTTCGCCAGGGAGGGCAGATACGCAGTATTTT. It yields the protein CASSSPGRADTQYF.

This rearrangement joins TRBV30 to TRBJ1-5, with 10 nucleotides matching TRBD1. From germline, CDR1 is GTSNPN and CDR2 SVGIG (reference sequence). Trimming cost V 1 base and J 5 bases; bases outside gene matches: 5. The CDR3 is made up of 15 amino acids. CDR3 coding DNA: TGTGCCTGGAGTGGGGGACAGGGGTTCGATCAGCCCCAGCATTTT. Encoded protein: CAWSGGQGFDQPQHF.

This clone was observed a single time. The chain's CDR3 is CASSLEPADGYEQYF. In nucleotides, the CDR3 is TGTGCCAGCAGCTTAGAGCCAGCGGACGGCTACGAGCAGTACTTC. The V call is TRBV7-2, the J call TRBJ2-7; D may be TRBD2 (5 bases). CDR3 size: 15 residues. Trimming shortened V by 1 base and J by 3 bases, and 13 bases separated the two germline ends. Germline CDR1 and CDR2: SGHTA and FQGNSA.

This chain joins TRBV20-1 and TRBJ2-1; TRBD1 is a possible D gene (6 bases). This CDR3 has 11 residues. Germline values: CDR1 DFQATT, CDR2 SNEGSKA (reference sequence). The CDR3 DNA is TGCAGAGGACAGCAAGGGAATGAGCAGTTCTTC. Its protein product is CRGQQGNEQFF.

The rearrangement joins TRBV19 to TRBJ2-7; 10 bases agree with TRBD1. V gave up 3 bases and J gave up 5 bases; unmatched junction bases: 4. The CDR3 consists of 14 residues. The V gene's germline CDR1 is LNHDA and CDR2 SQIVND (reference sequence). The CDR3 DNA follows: TGTGCCAGTAGTATCCGGGACAGGGGTCACGAGCAGTACTTC. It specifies CASSIRDRGHEQYF. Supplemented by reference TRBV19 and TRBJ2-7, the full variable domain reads DGGITQSPKYLFRKEGQNVTLSCEQNLNHDAMYWYRQDPGQGLRLIYYSQIVNDFQKGDIAEGYSVSREKKESFPLTVTSAQKNPTAFYLCASSIRDRGHEQYFGPGTRLTVT.

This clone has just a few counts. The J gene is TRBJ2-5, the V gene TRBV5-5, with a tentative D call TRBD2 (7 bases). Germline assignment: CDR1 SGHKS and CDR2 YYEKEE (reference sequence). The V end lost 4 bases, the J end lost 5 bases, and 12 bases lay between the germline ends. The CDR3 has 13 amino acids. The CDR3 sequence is CASSKGGGETQYF. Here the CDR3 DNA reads TGTGCCAGCAGCAAGGGAGGGGGGGAGACCCAGTACTTC.